One sample yielded the 20 T cell receptor beta chains listed below, sequenced in a study of OX40 agonist ivuxolimab in advanced cancers. Assay: immunoSEQ multiplex PCR; the TCRdb copy retains only in-frame clones and omits some. The sample includes around 57,000 clones, around 84% of them seen just once. The sequencing here drew on CD4+ or CD8+ T cells sorted from blood, taken in a trial of the OX40 agonist ivuxolimab. The receptors originated from an adult with an advanced solid tumor such as melanoma, head and neck, liver or kidney cancer.

The chain is built from TRBV5-6 and TRBJ1-1, with unresolved D. This CDR3 region has 11 residues. Looked up from germline, CDR1 is SGHDT and CDR2 is YYEEEE. V lost 4 bases to trimming and J lost 7 bases, with 8 bases between them. Here the CDR3 reads CASSRRGEAFF. DNA for the CDR3: TGTGCCAGCAGCCGGAGAGGTGAAGCTTTCTTT.

The V and J genes are TRBV4-3 and TRBJ1-2; possible D gene TRBD1, 5 bases. Trimming removed 0 bases from V and 4 bases from J, with 18 bases in between. The CDR3 spans 17 residues. Germline CDR1 reads LGHNA; CDR2 reads YSLEER. CDR3 sequence (DNA): TGCGCCAGCAGCCAAGACCGGGGCGGGGGGGTCTCCTATGGCTACACCTTC. The encoded protein is CASSQDRGGGVSYGYTF.

The rearrangement uses TRBV5-1 and TRBJ1-2, with a tentative D call TRBD1 (5 bases). V lost 0 bases and J lost 4, with 10 bases in between. CDR3 length: 14 amino acids. Germline lookup yields CDR1 SGHRS and CDR2 YFSETQ. The CDR3 loop is CASSLAGESYGYTF. The CDR3 DNA is TGCGCCAGCAGCTTGGCGGGGGAAAGCTATGGCTACACCTTC.

V gene TRBV18 combines with J gene TRBJ1-5; 7 bases fit TRBD1. Germline assignment: CDR1 KGHSH and CDR2 LQKENI. The CDR3 is 13 residues long. After removal of 6 bases from V and 6 bases from J, the junction contained 5 bases not matched to a gene. This CDR3 is CASSQGGGQPQHF. The CDR3 nucleotides read TGTGCCAGCTCGCAGGGGGGCGGTCAGCCCCAGCATTTT. The variable domain in full, completed from reference TRBV18 and TRBJ1-5, reads NAGVMQNPRHLVRRRGQEARLRCSPMKGHSHVYWYRQLPEEGLKFMVYLQKENIIDESGMPKERFSAEFPKEGPSILRIQQVVRGDSAAYFCASSQGGGQPQHFGDGTRLSIL.

The V and J genes are TRBV19 and TRBJ2-5; 8 bases are shared with TRBD2. The CDR3 has 18 amino acids. The junction had 17 bases not matched to a gene; V was cut back by 3 bases and J by 5 bases. Germline V gene lookup returns CDR1 LNHDA and CDR2 SQIVND (reference sequence). The DNA for the CDR3 is TGTGCCAGTAGTATTCAGCCTGGATTACGGGGGGGCCACGAGACCCAGTACTTC. This sequence encodes CASSIQPGLRGGHETQYF. Combining the CDR3 with reference TRBV19 and TRBJ2-5 gives the whole variable domain DGGITQSPKYLFRKEGQNVTLSCEQNLNHDAMYWYRQDPGQGLRLIYYSQIVNDFQKGDIAEGYSVSREKKESFPLTVTSAQKNPTAFYLCASSIQPGLRGGHETQYFGPGTRLLVL.

The chain is built from TRBV21-1 and TRBJ1-2. TRBV21-1 is labeled a pseudogene. This CDR3 has 14 amino acids. The CDR3 DNA reads TGTGCCAGCAGCAAAGTATCTTTTAACTATGGCTACACCTTC. This encodes CASSKVSFNYGYTF.

The chain carries TRBV7-8 and TRBJ1-1; 9 nucleotides match TRBD1. V was pared by 5 bases and J by 0 bases, with 7 bases of the junction left unmatched. The CDR3 runs to 16 residues. CDR1 is SGHVS, CDR2 FQNEAQ, per germline. CDR3 DNA: TGTGCCAGCAGCCCGGACAGGGGTGGTGTGAACACTGAAGCTTTCTTT. Translated, it gives CASSPDRGGVNTEAFF.

The chain employs TRBV5-1 and TRBJ2-1; 7 bases match TRBD1. Germline trimming cut 0 bases from V and 7 bases from J; bases unmatched to any gene: 7. Per the germline V gene, CDR1 is SGHRS and CDR2 is YFSETQ. The CDR3 spans 15 residues. The chain's CDR3 is CASSLGQGEKNEQFF. CDR3 coding DNA: TGCGCCAGCAGCTTGGGACAGGGTGAAAAGAATGAGCAGTTCTTC.

The CDR3: CASSLDRTAGNTIYF. The CDR3 DNA reads as TGTGCCAGCAGCTTAGATCGGACAGCTGGAAACACCATATATTTT. This chain links TRBV11-2 with TRBJ1-3; perhaps TRBD1 as D (6 bases). Trimming pared 0 bases from V and 2 bases from J, leaving 8 bases between. The CDR3 runs 15 residues. From germline, CDR1 is SGHAT and CDR2 FQNNGV.

This clone was counted a single time. This chain connects TRBV5-1 to TRBJ1-1; D call uncertain. V lost 0 bases, J lost 11 bases, and 11 bases lay in between. Germline CDR1 and CDR2: SGHRS and YFSETQ. The CDR3 consists of 12 residues. CDR3 bases: TGCGCCAGCAGCTTGGTGGCGGCGGAGGCTTTCTTT. Encoded protein: CASSLVAAEAFF. The whole variable domain, filled in from reference TRBV5-1 and TRBJ1-1, reads KAGVTQTPRYLIKTRGQQVTLSCSPISGHRSVSWYQQTPGQGLQFLFEYFSETQRNKGNFPGRFSGRQFSNSRSEMNVSTLELGDSALYLCASSLVAAEAFFGQGTRLTVV.

The chain is built from TRBV6-5 and TRBJ1-1, with D possibly being TRBD1 (5 bases). The V gene's germline CDR1 is MNHEY and CDR2 SVGAGI. Trimming removed 3 bases from V and 0 bases from J, with 11 bases in between. The CDR3 is 15 residues long. The CDR3 spells CASSYSGTMNTEAFF. In DNA form, the CDR3 reads TGTGCCAGCAGTTATTCGGGGACGATGAACACTGAAGCTTTCTTT.

V is TRBV9 and J is TRBJ1-1; D remains ambiguous. V lost 0 bases to trimming and J lost 0 bases, with 9 bases between them. Per the germline V gene, CDR1 is SGDLS and CDR2 is YYNGEE. The length of the CDR3 is 15 residues. CDR3 DNA: TGTGCCAGCAGCGTAGGTGCAGTAATGAACACTGAAGCTTTCTTT. Translated, it gives CASSVGAVMNTEAFF.

This chain links TRBV5-1 with TRBJ1-2; the D gene is possibly TRBD1 (6 bases). The length of the CDR3 is 12 residues. Germline-derived CDR1 and CDR2 are SGHRS and YFSETQ. V was shortened by 3 bases and J by 8 bases, with 11 bases between the two germline ends. This CDR3 is CASSYSGEGYTF. The DNA of the CDR3 is TGCGCCAGCAGCTATTCAGGGGAAGGCTACACCTTC.

The genes are TRBV5-1 and TRBJ2-2; possible D gene TRBD2, 6 bases. Germline CDR1 reads SGHRS; CDR2 reads YFSETQ. V was cut by 3 bases and J by 6 bases, with 15 bases left in between. The CDR3 spans 15 residues. CDR3 protein: CASSWRRGLSGELFF. CDR3 DNA sequence: TGCGCCAGCAGCTGGCGGCGGGGACTCTCCGGGGAGCTGTTTTTT.

Concerning this clone itself: The same CDR3 arises from other DNA sequences in this sample as well. The chain links TRBV6-6 to TRBJ1-2; no clear D. With 5 bases removed from V and 2 bases from J, the gap between germline ends came to 9 bases. Germline CDR1 is MNHNY and CDR2 is SVGAGI (reference sequence). The CDR3 consists of 13 residues. As DNA, the CDR3 is TGTGCCAGCAGTCCCACAGAAAACTATGGCTACACCTTC. Amino acid sequence: CASSPTENYGYTF.

V gene TRBV4-3 combines with J gene TRBJ2-3, with TRBD2 identical over 7 bases. V lost 0 bases and J lost 2; bases outside the gene matches: 5. The CDR3 is made up of 16 amino acids. Germline loops: CDR1 LGHNA, CDR2 YSLEER. The CDR3 here is CASSQDMLAVTDTQYF. CDR3 nucleotides: TGCGCCAGCAGCCAAGATATGCTAGCGGTCACAGATACGCAGTATTTT.

The chain links TRBV9 to TRBJ1-4; D is unclear. V was pared by 2 bases and J by 0 bases, with 11 bases between. Germline-derived CDR1 and CDR2 are SGDLS and YYNGEE. This CDR3 is 16 amino acids long. CDR3 in amino acids: CASSVGRDATNEKLFF. CDR3 bases: TGTGCCAGCAGCGTTGGAAGAGATGCAACTAATGAAAAACTGTTTTTT.

This chain links TRBV6-5 with TRBJ2-2; D remains ambiguous. The CDR3 runs to 14 residues. Trimming shortened V by 10 bases and J by 2 bases, and 14 bases separated the two germline ends. Germline CDR1 MNHEY, CDR2 SVGAGI. DNA of the CDR3: TGTGCCACCTCCCCGGACCGTAACACCGGGGAGCTGTTTTTT. Translating it yields CATSPDRNTGELFF.

V usage is TRBV5-1 and J usage is TRBJ1-3; possibly TRBD1 for D (5 bases). The CDR3 contains 16 residues. V was pared by 0 bases and J by 0 bases, with 10 bases between. Germline values: CDR1 SGHRS, CDR2 YFSETQ. CDR3 nucleotide sequence: TGCGCCAGCAGCTTGGCGGGCAGGGACTCTGGAAACACCATATATTTT. Translating it yields CASSLAGRDSGNTIYF.

V gene TRBV6-6 combines with J gene TRBJ2-7; TRBD1 is a possible D gene (6 bases). The CDR3 has 15 amino acids. The germline gives CDR1 MNHNY, CDR2 SVGAGI (reference sequence). Trimming removed 8 bases from V and 3 bases from J, with 20 bases in between. CDR3: CASRPGGALIYEQYF. The CDR3 bases are TGTGCCAGCCGCCCTGGGGGCGCGCTGATCTACGAGCAGTACTTC.